The table lists the clone carrying this T cell receptor beta chain with a few counts. Its target is not known. The entry originates in a study of CD8 T cells in ankylosing spondylitis. TCRdb itself ran the 5' RACE reads through MiXCR, one entry per CDR3 protein. In the table there are 100,000 to 150,000 distinct CDR3 sequences, 15% to 20% of which are singletons. V lost 5 bases and J 7 bases, leaving 12 bases between the germline ends. The CDR3 contains 12 residues. Germline V gene sequence: CDR1 SEHNR, CDR2 FQNEAQ (reference sequence). Study-wide points: Both synovial fluid and blood in reactive arthritis had previously been reported to carry some motif variants. Characteristic of ankylosing spondylitis blood, it appeared, was a TCR beta motif comprising about eight highly homologous variants. Disease-linked clones were found to be CD8+ and relatively rare in peripheral blood.

The clonotype originates from a male donor with ankylosing spondylitis. The gene calls are TRBV7-9 and TRBJ2-7; TRBD2 might be the D (6 bases). Sample: blood, either unsorted or a sorted T cell fraction (not recorded which). This CDR3 is CASSPSGGEQYF. In DNA, the CDR3 is TGTGCCAGCAGCCCCAGTGGAGGGGAGCAGTACTTC.